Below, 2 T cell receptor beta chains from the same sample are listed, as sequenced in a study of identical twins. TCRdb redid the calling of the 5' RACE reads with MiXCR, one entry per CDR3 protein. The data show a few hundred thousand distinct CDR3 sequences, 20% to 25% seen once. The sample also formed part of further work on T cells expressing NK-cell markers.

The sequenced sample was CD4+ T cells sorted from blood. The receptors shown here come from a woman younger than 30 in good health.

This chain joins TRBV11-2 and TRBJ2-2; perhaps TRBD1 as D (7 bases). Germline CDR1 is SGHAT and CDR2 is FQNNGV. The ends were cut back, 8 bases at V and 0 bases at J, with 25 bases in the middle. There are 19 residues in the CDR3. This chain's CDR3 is CASRDRARGLRTNTGELFF. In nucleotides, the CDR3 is TGTGCCAGCCGCGACAGGGCCCGGGGGCTCCGAACGAACACCGGGGAGCTGTTTTTT. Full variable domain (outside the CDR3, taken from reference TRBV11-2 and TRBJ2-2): EAGVAQSPRYKIIEKRQSVAFWCNPISGHATLYWYQQILGQGPKLLIQFQNNGVVDDSQLPKDRFSAERLKGVDSTLKIQPAKLEDSAVYLCASRDRARGLRTNTGELFFGEGSRLTVL.

The CDR3 bases are TGTGCCATCGGGAGGACTAGCGGGGGCACAGATACGCAGTATTTT. Translation gives CAIGRTSGGTDTQYF. V is TRBV10-3 and J is TRBJ2-3, with TRBD2 identical over 12 bases. Germline loops: CDR1 ENHRY, CDR2 SYGVKD. J was trimmed by 1 base and V by 8 bases; bases with no gene match: 4. The CDR3 loop spans 15 amino acids.